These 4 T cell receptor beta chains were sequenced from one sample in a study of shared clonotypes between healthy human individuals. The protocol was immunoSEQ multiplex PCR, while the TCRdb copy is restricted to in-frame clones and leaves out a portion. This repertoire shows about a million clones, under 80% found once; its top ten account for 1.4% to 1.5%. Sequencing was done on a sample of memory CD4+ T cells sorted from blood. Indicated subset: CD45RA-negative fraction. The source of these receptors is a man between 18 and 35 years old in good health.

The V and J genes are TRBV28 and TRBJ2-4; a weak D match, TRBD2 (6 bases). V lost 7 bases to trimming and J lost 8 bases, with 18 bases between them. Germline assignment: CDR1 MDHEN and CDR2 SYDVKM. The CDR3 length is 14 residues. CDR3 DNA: TGTGCCAGCAAAGGGAGGCCACCCTCATACATTCAGTACTTC. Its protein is CASKGRPPSYIQYF.

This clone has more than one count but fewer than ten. The DNA for the CDR3 is TGTGCCAGCAGTTTATTTTTCGGGACAGGGGGGAACAATCAGCCCCAGCATTTT. The encoded protein is CASSLFFGTGGNNQPQHF. J is TRBJ1-5 and V is TRBV27; the match to TRBD1 covers 11 bases. Looked up from germline, CDR1 is MNHEY and CDR2 is SMNVEV (reference sequence). Unmatched junction bases numbered 8, after V lost 1 base and J lost 3 bases. There are 18 residues in the CDR3.

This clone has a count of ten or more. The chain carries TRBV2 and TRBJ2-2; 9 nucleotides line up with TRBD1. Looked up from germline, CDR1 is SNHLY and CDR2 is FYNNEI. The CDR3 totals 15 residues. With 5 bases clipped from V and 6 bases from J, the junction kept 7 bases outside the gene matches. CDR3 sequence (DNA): TGTGCCAGCAGTAGGACAGGGGCCCTTTCCGGGGAGCTGTTTTTT. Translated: CASSRTGALSGELFF.

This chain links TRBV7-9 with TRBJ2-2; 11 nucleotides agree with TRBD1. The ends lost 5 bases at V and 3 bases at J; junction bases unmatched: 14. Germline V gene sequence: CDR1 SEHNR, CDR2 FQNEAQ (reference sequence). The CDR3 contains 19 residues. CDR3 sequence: CASSPRTGGVRSDTGELFF. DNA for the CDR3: TGTGCCAGCAGCCCGCGGACAGGGGGCGTTAGGAGCGACACCGGGGAGCTGTTTTTT.